This is a list of T cell receptor beta chains from one sample in a study of T and B cells in COVID-19 patients. MiXCR, applied by TCRdb to the multiplex PCR reads, yields one record per CDR3 protein. The sample contains roughly 23,000 distinct CDR3 sequences, over 25% of which appear only once. Input material: blood. These TCRs come from a human donor who had recovered from COVID-19. Each CDR3 is given without its conserved first and last residue. The order of the fields is V gene, clone size, D gene, J gene, CDR3 protein. A D gene is named only where the DNA matches it firmly. Size is omitted from some rows. Given values are once, few, many or a class for expanded clones.

v_call: TRBV29-1; clone_size: medium-sized; d_call: -; j_call: TRBJ2-3; cdr3_aa: SVKQGGTDTQY
v_call: TRBV18; clone_size: few; d_call: -; j_call: TRBJ2-7; cdr3_aa: ASSPGPPYEQY
v_call: TRBV29-1; clone_size: medium-sized; d_call: -; j_call: TRBJ1-1; cdr3_aa: SVRTMNTEAF
v_call: TRBV6-6; clone_size: few; d_call: -; j_call: TRBJ2-5; cdr3_aa: ASSQYRVEETQY
v_call: TRBV29-1; clone_size: few; d_call: TRBD1; j_call: TRBJ1-2; cdr3_aa: SVPRTGGAMNGYT
v_call: TRBV5-1; clone_size: few; d_call: TRBD1; j_call: TRBJ2-7; cdr3_aa: ASSAGQVYEQY
v_call: TRBV6-2/TRBV6-3; clone_size: few; d_call: TRBD1; j_call: TRBJ2-3; cdr3_aa: ASSHRGREDTQY
v_call: TRBV6-4; clone_size: few; d_call: TRBD2; j_call: TRBJ2-1; cdr3_aa: ASSEEGQRERGTYNEQF
v_call: TRBV5-1; clone_size: once; d_call: -; j_call: TRBJ2-7; cdr3_aa: ASSPSRSGFVYEQY
v_call: TRBV30; clone_size: -; d_call: -; j_call: TRBJ2-7; cdr3_aa: AWSVRQDYEQY
v_call: TRBV29-1; clone_size: -; d_call: TRBD2; j_call: TRBJ2-6; cdr3_aa: SVTGLAGPNSGANVLT
v_call: TRBV19; clone_size: medium-sized; d_call: TRBD2; j_call: TRBJ2-1; cdr3_aa: ATCRGGGSYNEQF
v_call: TRBV29-1; clone_size: -; d_call: -; j_call: TRBJ2-5; cdr3_aa: SAGREKETQY
v_call: TRBV12-3/TRBV12-4; clone_size: few; d_call: -; j_call: TRBJ2-3; cdr3_aa: ASTGVATDTQY
v_call: TRBV6-5; clone_size: few; d_call: -; j_call: TRBJ2-7; cdr3_aa: ASSARRDTGGSEQY
v_call: TRBV10-1; clone_size: -; d_call: TRBD2; j_call: TRBJ2-5; cdr3_aa: ASSESTSGTQETQY
v_call: TRBV5-1; clone_size: few; d_call: -; j_call: TRBJ2-1; cdr3_aa: ASSLRWGFYNEQF
v_call: TRBV6-5; clone_size: -; d_call: -; j_call: TRBJ2-1; cdr3_aa: ASSYSSPGSSYNEQF
v_call: TRBV6-1; clone_size: few; d_call: TRBD2; j_call: TRBJ2-3; cdr3_aa: ASSLAGGGTDTQY
v_call: TRBV11-1; clone_size: -; d_call: -; j_call: TRBJ2-5; cdr3_aa: ASSSPEIVETQY
v_call: TRBV5-1; clone_size: -; d_call: TRBD1; j_call: TRBJ2-7; cdr3_aa: ASSRSDRTLGEQY
v_call: TRBV12-3/TRBV12-4; clone_size: -; d_call: TRBD1; j_call: TRBJ1-5; cdr3_aa: ASKDRGSNQPQH
v_call: TRBV12-3/TRBV12-4; clone_size: many; d_call: -; j_call: TRBJ2-1; cdr3_aa: AVQQGFAYNEQF
v_call: TRBV19; clone_size: -; d_call: TRBD1; j_call: TRBJ1-6; cdr3_aa: ASSIRSTGLGDSPLH
v_call: TRBV6-5; clone_size: -; d_call: TRBD1; j_call: TRBJ2-7; cdr3_aa: ANTQDRGFYEQY
v_call: TRBV6-2/TRBV6-3; clone_size: few; d_call: -; j_call: TRBJ2-3; cdr3_aa: ASSYIRGPDTQY
v_call: TRBV15; clone_size: -; d_call: TRBD2; j_call: TRBJ2-5; cdr3_aa: ATSIVPGLEKTQY
v_call: TRBV19; clone_size: -; d_call: -; j_call: TRBJ1-3; cdr3_aa: ASSIDSTRGGSGNTIY